One T cell receptor beta chain is described in this entry. Its antigen is unknown. This sample is part of a study of cytomegalovirus exposure and HLA in healthy donors. About the study: From donors who were HLA-typed, an early data release held 81 million or so unique TCRs. Study results and limitations: Researchers reportedly found TCR beta sequences accurately predicted most subjects' HLA-A and HLA-B alleles. Later on, an analysis found that several of the most significant clusters appeared to be linked to common viral pathogens, which included parvovirus B19.

V was pared by 5 bases and J by 1 base, with 11 bases between. The CDR3 is 14 amino acids. Germline CDR1 and CDR2: MNHNS and SASEGT. Researchers ran the PCR with 60 Vbeta and 13 Jbeta primers. Sequenced by immunoSEQ multiplex PCR; TCRdb stores in-frame clones only, minus some. The sample holds 180,000 or so clones, around 76% seen once. The V call is TRBV6-1, the J call TRBJ1-1; tentative D call: TRBD1 (5 bases). The receptor's source is a middle-aged man in good health and CMV-seronegative. Sequencing input: PBMCs. The CDR3: CASSWGGTNTEAFF. The DNA for the CDR3 is TGTGCCAGCAGTTGGGGGGGTACGAACACTGAAGCTTTCTTT.